Each of the 26 T cell receptor beta chains below was sequenced from the same sample in a study of T cells expressing NK-cell markers. Each CDR3 protein gets one entry in TCRdb, which reprocessed the 5' RACE reads and gives no DNA. This table holds 300,000 to 450,000 distinct CDR3 sequences. Sequencing was carried out using blood T cells: a sorted CD56 or NKG2C T cell subset, CD4+ or CD8+ T cells, or bulk PBMC T cells (not recorded which). The receptor set was obtained from a man aged 18-70 years in good health.

The chain is built from TRBV5-1 and TRBJ2-3; TCRdb's D call, TRBD2, is unchecked because there is no DNA. This CDR3 has 18 amino acids. Germline V lookup: CDR1 SGHRS, CDR2 YFSETQ. This chain's CDR3 is CASSFRPLAGGFTDTQYF.

The rearrangement joins TRBV29-1 to TRBJ2-6; the TCRdb call, TRBD2, lacks DNA for checking. The V gene's germline CDR1 is SQVTM and CDR2 ANQGSEA. There are 14 residues in the CDR3. The CDR3 sequence: CSASEGSGANVLTF.

The V call is TRBV6-1, the J call TRBJ1-5; TCRdb's assignment of TRBD1 cannot be checked, as there is no DNA. Germline CDR1 and CDR2: MNHNS and SASEGT. This CDR3 spans 18 amino acids. The CDR3 here is CASTEGRGTSLSNQPQHF.

The chain recombines TRBV11-3 with TRBJ2-3. The CDR3 is 16 residues long. The germline CDR1 and CDR2 sequences are SGHNT and YENEEA. CDR3 protein: CASSFGLAAGTDTQYF.

CDR3: CASPWPGQGSDTGELFF. The rearrangement joins TRBV25-1 to TRBJ2-2; the TRBD1 assignment by TCRdb is unverifiable without DNA. This CDR3 comprises 17 residues. Germline lookup yields CDR1 MGHDK and CDR2 SYGVNS.

The V and J genes are TRBV6-1 and TRBJ1-5; TCRdb selects TRBD1, and the lack of DNA leaves this call unchecked. CDR1 MNHNS and CDR2 SASEGT come from the germline V gene. CDR3 length: 15 amino acids. CDR3 loop: CASSQDRWYNQPQHF.

V is TRBV7-6 and J is TRBJ2-1; lacking DNA, the TRBD2 call made by TCRdb goes unchecked. The germline V gene encodes CDR1 SGHVS and CDR2 FNYEAQ. The CDR3 sequence is 14 residues long. The CDR3 sequence: CASSLEGRGDEQFF.

The V and J genes are TRBV6-1 and TRBJ1-4. The germline V gene has CDR1 MNHNS and CDR2 SASEGT. The CDR3 runs 14 residues. The CDR3 region is CASTQTATNEKLFF.

The chain has TRBV7-9 and TRBJ2-7; without DNA, the TCRdb call of TRBD1 cannot be checked. Germline CDR1 reads SEHNR; CDR2 reads FQNEAQ (reference sequence). CDR3 length: 16 residues. CDR3 amino acids: CASSLGRQGTDYEQYF.

The V gene is TRBV2, the J gene TRBJ1-1. CDR1 and CDR2 (germline): SNHLY, FYNNEI. CDR3 size: 12 residues. CDR3 amino acids: CASRGLLTVAFF.

This chain links TRBV7-9 with TRBJ1-6. This CDR3 contains 13 residues. Germline CDR1 reads SEHNR; CDR2 reads FQNEAQ (reference sequence). CDR3 amino acids: CASSLVEMTPLHF.

The chain combines TRBV3-1 with TRBJ2-7; TCRdb's D call, TRBD1, is unchecked because there is no DNA. From germline, CDR1 is LGHDT and CDR2 YNNKEL (reference sequence). The CDR3 spans 17 residues. CDR3 sequence: CASSHYTGRGFYYEQYF.

The chain has TRBV20-1 and TRBJ2-7. This CDR3 is 13 amino acids long. Per the germline V gene, CDR1 is DFQATT and CDR2 is SNEGSKA (reference sequence). The CDR3 loop is CSARAMDPYEQYF.

The V and J genes are TRBV28 and TRBJ1-2; TCRdb's D call of TRBD1 is untestable without DNA. Germline CDR1 and CDR2: MDHEN and SYDVKM. The CDR3 runs to 14 residues. This CDR3 is CASRLRDRFRGYTF.

The chain has TRBV12-3 or TRBV12-4 and TRBJ2-2; the TRBD2 assignment by TCRdb is unverifiable without DNA. The CDR3 has 15 residues. The CDR3 sequence is CASSGLAGGTGELFF.

The V gene is TRBV18, the J gene TRBJ2-3. This CDR3 is 15 amino acids long. In germline, CDR1 is KGHSH, CDR2 LQKENI. CDR3 region: CASSVTSTGTDTQYF. Variable domain in full (rest from reference TRBV18 and TRBJ2-3): NAGVMQNPRHLVRRRGQEARLRCSPMKGHSHVYWYRQLPEEGLKFMVYLQKENIIDESGMPKERFSAEFPKEGPSILRIQQVVRGDSAAYFCASSVTSTGTDTQYFGPGTRLTVL.

V and J are TRBV3-1 and TRBJ2-3; there is no DNA to check the TCRdb D call of TRBD1. This CDR3 region has 12 residues. Germline V gene lookup returns CDR1 LGHDT and CDR2 YNNKEL (reference sequence). The CDR3 region is CASGAGTDTQYF.

The V and J genes are TRBV30 and TRBJ2-6. Germline V gene lookup returns CDR1 GTSNPN and CDR2 SVGIG (reference sequence). This CDR3 comprises 14 residues. CDR3 sequence: CAWDARSGANVLTF.

The chain combines TRBV25-1 with TRBJ2-1; TCRdb proposes TRBD2, but this gene call is untestable without DNA. The germline gives CDR1 MGHDK, CDR2 SYGVNS. The CDR3 length is 14 residues. The CDR3 is CASTRSGGQNEQFF.

The V gene is TRBV2, the J gene TRBJ2-2. Germline CDR1 is SNHLY and CDR2 is FYNNEI. CDR3 length equals 15 residues. This CDR3 reads CASSESGRSTGELFF. The whole variable domain, remainder taken from reference TRBV2 and TRBJ2-2, is EPEVTQTPSHQVTQMGQEVILRCVPISNHLYFYWYRQILGQKVEFLVSFYNNEISEKSEIFDDQFSVERPDGSNFTLKIRSTKLEDSAMYFCASSESGRSTGELFFGEGSRLTVL.

This chain connects TRBV7-9 to TRBJ1-3; TCRdb's assignment of TRBD1 cannot be checked, as there is no DNA. Germline assignment: CDR1 SEHNR and CDR2 FQNEAQ (reference sequence). The CDR3 runs 17 residues. The CDR3 loop is CASSLGPGQGRGNTIYF. The complete variable domain, with remaining parts taken from reference TRBV7-9 and TRBJ1-3, reads DTGVSQNPRHKITKRGQNVTFRCDPISEHNRLYWYRQTLGQGPEFLTYFQNEAQLEKSRLLSDRFSAERPKGSFSTLEIQRTEQGDSAMYLCASSLGPGQGRGNTIYFGEGSWLTVV.

V usage is TRBV20-1 and J usage is TRBJ1-1; the D call from TCRdb, TRBD1, cannot be confirmed without DNA. CDR1 is DFQATT, CDR2 SNEGSKA, per germline (reference sequence). The CDR3 has 13 amino acids. The CDR3 spells CSAPTGSGTEAFF.

This rearrangement joins TRBV6-1 to TRBJ2-3; the TRBD2 assignment by TCRdb is unverifiable without DNA. Germline lookup yields CDR1 MNHNS and CDR2 SASEGT. This CDR3 is built from 18 residues. CDR3 residues: CASSPGLAGGPVTDTQYF.

CDR3 residues: CSVEAGRASPHGYTF. The V call is TRBV29-1, the J call TRBJ1-2. The CDR3 covers 15 residues. The germline V gene has CDR1 SQVTM and CDR2 ANQGSEA. Looking up the rest from reference TRBV29-1 and TRBJ1-2 gives the full variable domain: SAVISQKPSRDICQRGTSLTIQCQVDSQVTMMFWYRQQPGQSLTLIATANQGSEATYESGFVIDKFPISRPNLTFSTLTVSNMSPEDSSIYLCSVEAGRASPHGYTFGSGTRLTVV.

The chain couples TRBV7-9 to TRBJ2-1; TCRdb returns TRBD1, unconfirmable since there is no DNA. This CDR3 contains 15 residues. Germline V gene lookup returns CDR1 SEHNR and CDR2 FQNEAQ (reference sequence). CDR3 sequence reads: CASSWGRDFYNEQFF.

The chain employs TRBV12-3 or TRBV12-4 and TRBJ1-4; TCRdb's D call of TRBD1 is untestable without DNA. CDR3 size: 14 residues. The CDR3 loop is CASRPDRTNEKLFF.